This entry describes one T cell receptor beta chain. What this receptor recognizes is not known. No base qualities exist here, and no much larger clone lies one base off it. Receptor libraries were prepared by RACE. Data came from a NextSeq 500. Library preparation attached unique molecular identifiers to individual cDNA molecules for quantitative, reproducible TCR counting. From each blood RNA sample, both TCR alpha and TCR beta chains were sequenced. On the authors' methods: The median number of TCRs per sample was over 85,000, ranging from about 20,000 to 690,600. The Decombinator software suite was used to annotate the V, J and CDR3 of the TCR reads. To make PS versus PT1 abundance plots, every sample was subsampled to the same number of TCRs (28,000). TCRs were defined as expanded if absent before sensitization and observed at least eight times at the 2-week time point. TCRdb reworked the public reads: Q25 trimming with fastp, MiXCR clone assembly, productive beta chains retained. A single entry per CDR3 protein holds the most common genes and DNA from its merged rows. The V and J calls and clone size are TCRdb's, not the authors'. This sample comprises some 84,000 distinct CDR3 sequences, under 14% of them detected only once. The biggest ten clones account for under 4.5% of the sample.

This entry belongs to a study of human T cells and chemical hapten exposure (dated by TCRdb to the early 2020s). Context from the whole study: For sensitization, 2% DPC in acetone was applied to a 2 cm by 2 cm area of upper inner arm skin. Weekly therapeutic DPC doses were additionally applied to the scalp of patients throughout the roughly 25-week study period. Patch testing was done on the upper back using Finn chambers containing 0.01% DPC, and results were scored after 6 days according to International Contact Dermatitis Research Group standards. Alopecia areata with under or over 50% scalp involvement, alopecia totalis and alopecia universalis were represented in the patient cohort, which was mostly female. Libraries were pooled for sequencing, and variation in per-sample TCR yields was attributed mainly to small differences in library volumes within the pool. Peripheral blood TCR repertoire changes were tracked in vivo in alopecia patients during primary and secondary sensitization to the hapten diphenylcyclopropenone (DPC). Blood samples were taken from patients before sensitization (week 0) and then at 2, 6 and about 24 weeks after DPC sensitization. Blood for TCR sequencing was provided by twenty-nine alopecia patients at one to four time points (pre-sensitization, 2, 6 and 24 weeks).

Spanning cysteine to phenylalanine, the CDR3 consists of 12 amino acids. The only DNA kept is the CDR3, 36 bases in frame from the first base. The germline V gene supplies CDR1 SGHDN and CDR2 FVKESK. V sheds 6 bases and J sheds 4 bases, leaving 10 bases between their ends. The sample's time point label is to be understood as: patch test 3, about 24 weeks after DPC sensitization. The sample's treatment or condition label, decoded: therapeutic diphenylcyclopropenone sensitization with weekly scalp DPC. At every patch-test visit, the blood draw took place before the patch test was put on. Patients were considered eligible if aged 18 to 70, diagnosed with alopecia and deemed suitable for DPC therapy, and patients were excluded if pregnant. Total RNA was extracted from unfractionated whole blood that had been collected in Tempus Blood RNA tubes. Overall study results and their limits: Because all patients had alopecia, a presumed autoimmune disease, the immune response of the patients might differ from that of healthy individuals. Significantly more large CDR3 similarity clusters were formed by expanded TCRs than by pre-sensitization or healthy control sets, consistent with antigen-driven responses. After repeated subsampling, changes were observed in the strength of the expansion versus patch-test correlation and in the threshold at which the correlation became significant. No change with DPC sensitization was found in the number of TCRs above 1 in 1000 frequency, and no evidence of global repertoire structure alterations was found. A positive correlation was found between the number of PT1 expanded TCRs and patch test score, with significance reached at thresholds 8, 16 and 32 but not 4.

The rearranged segments are TRBV14 and TRBJ2-7; the D gene is unclear. The receptor was derived from a woman aged 50 to 60 with alopecia areata. Some clones in this sample may be carry-over from other donors' samples. The sample in question was whole blood, obtained in connection with sensitization to the hapten diphenylcyclopropenone (DPC). The CDR3 is CASSITRYEQYF. The nucleotides read TGTGCCAGCAGTATAACCCGGTACGAGCAGTACTTC.